This TCR beta chain was profiled in a study of T cells in Graves' hyperthyroidism and ophthalmopathy. Overall study findings and caveats: Prediction of ophthalmopathy progression came a median about 6 months pre-onset.

Regions amplified from RNA transcripts were the TCR beta CDR3 regions. TCR CDR3 underwent first-round RT-PCR with the HTBI primer set. TCRdb analysed the multiplex PCR reads with MiXCR anew, one entry per CDR3 protein. Of about 480,000 distinct CDR3 sequences listed, 13% to 15% are singletons. At least ten counts were recorded for this clonotype. Its antigen is currently unknown. V gave up 2 bases and J gave up 4 bases; unmatched junction bases: 2. The CDR3 has 15 residues. The germline V gene has CDR1 SGHAT and CDR2 FQNNGV. This chain uses TRBV11-2 with TRBJ2-1; 10 bases are shared with TRBD2. This TCR derives from a woman aged 18-35 years with Graves' hyperthyroidism. What was sequenced was blood. The CDR3 here is CASSLSSGRYNEQFF. The CDR3 nucleotides are TGTGCCAGCAGCTTATCTAGCGGGAGATACAATGAGCAGTTCTTC.